This record concerns one TCR beta chain sequence. The record originates from a study of control samples from healthy donors and cancer patients. Germline assignment: CDR1 SNHLY and CDR2 FYNNEI. V lost 10 bases to trimming and J lost 4 bases, with 19 bases between them. This CDR3 has 15 amino acids. Profiling relied on immunoSEQ multiplex PCR, and the TCRdb table lists in-frame clones only, not all of them. The repertoire holds about 120,000 clones, with just under 90% as singletons. The sequence was collected from a man aged 25 to 40 in good health. Sequencing was performed on blood. The J gene is TRBJ1-4, the V gene TRBV2; D might be TRBD1 (6 bases). CDR3 residues: CATTLYGQFNEKLFF. CDR3 nucleotides: TGTGCCACCACCCTTTATGGACAGTTTAATGAAAAACTGTTTTTT.